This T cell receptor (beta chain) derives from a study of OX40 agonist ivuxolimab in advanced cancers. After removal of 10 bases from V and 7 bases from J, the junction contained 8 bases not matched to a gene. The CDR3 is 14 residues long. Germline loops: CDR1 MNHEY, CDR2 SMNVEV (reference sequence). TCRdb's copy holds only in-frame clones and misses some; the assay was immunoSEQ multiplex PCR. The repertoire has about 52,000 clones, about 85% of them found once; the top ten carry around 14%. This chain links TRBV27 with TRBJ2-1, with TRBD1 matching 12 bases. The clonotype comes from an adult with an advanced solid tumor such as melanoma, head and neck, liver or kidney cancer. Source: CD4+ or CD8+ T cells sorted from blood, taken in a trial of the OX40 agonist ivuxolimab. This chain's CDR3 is CATTPGQGANEQFF. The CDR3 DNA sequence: TGTGCCACCACTCCGGGACAGGGGGCAAATGAGCAGTTCTTC.